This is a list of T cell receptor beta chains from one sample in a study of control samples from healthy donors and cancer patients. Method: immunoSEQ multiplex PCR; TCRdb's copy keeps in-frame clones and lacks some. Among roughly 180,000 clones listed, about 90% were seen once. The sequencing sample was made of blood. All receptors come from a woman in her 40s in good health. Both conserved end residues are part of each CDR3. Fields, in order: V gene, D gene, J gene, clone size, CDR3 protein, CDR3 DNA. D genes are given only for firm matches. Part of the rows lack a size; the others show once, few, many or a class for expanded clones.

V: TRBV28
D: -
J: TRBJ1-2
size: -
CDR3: CASSLRRGEGGYTF
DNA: TGTGCCAGCAGCCTCCGTCGAGGGGAGGGGGGCTACACCTTC

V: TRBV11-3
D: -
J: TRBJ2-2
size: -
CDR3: CASSLDLVAGGNTGELFF
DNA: TGTGCCAGCAGCTTAGATCTCGTCGCCGGGGGGAACACCGGGGAGCTGTTTTTT

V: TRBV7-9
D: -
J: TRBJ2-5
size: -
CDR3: CASSVLETQETQYF
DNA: TGTGCCAGCAGCGTACTTGAGACCCAAGAGACCCAGTACTTC

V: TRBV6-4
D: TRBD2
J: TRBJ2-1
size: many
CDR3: CASSDSAGSYNEQFF
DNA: TGTGCCAGCAGTGACTCAGCGGGGTCCTACAATGAGCAGTTCTTC

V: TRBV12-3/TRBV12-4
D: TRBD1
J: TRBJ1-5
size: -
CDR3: CASSSGGNQPQHF
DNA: TGTGCCAGCAGTTCAGGGGGAAATCAGCCCCAGCATTTT

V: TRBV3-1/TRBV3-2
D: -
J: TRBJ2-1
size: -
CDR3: CASSGPTGPTYNEQFF
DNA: TGTGCCAGCAGCGGGCCGACAGGCCCAACCTACAATGAGCAGTTCTTC

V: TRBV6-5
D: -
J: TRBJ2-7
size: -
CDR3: CASRDGYEQYF
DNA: TGTGCCAGCCGGGACGGCTACGAGCAGTACTTC

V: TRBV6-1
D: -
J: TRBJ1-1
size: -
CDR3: CASSEAMVMGPGAEAFF
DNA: TGTGCCAGCAGTGAAGCGATGGTGATGGGGCCTGGGGCTGAAGCTTTCTTT

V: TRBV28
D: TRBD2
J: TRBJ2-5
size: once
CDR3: CASTFYGGGETQYF
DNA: TGTGCCAGCACCTTCTACGGGGGGGGAGAGACCCAGTACTTC

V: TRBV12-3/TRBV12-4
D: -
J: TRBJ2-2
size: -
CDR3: CAGTRPGDGELFF
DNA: TGTGCGGGGACCCGCCCTGGGGACGGGGAGCTGTTTTTT

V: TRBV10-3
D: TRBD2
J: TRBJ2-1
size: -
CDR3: CAISASGTRNYNEQFF
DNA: TGTGCCATCAGTGCCTCCGGGACTAGGAATTACAATGAGCAGTTCTTC

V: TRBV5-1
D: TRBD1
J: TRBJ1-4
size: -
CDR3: CASSRDRNEKLFF
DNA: TGCGCCAGCAGTCGGGACAGGAATGAAAAACTGTTTTTT

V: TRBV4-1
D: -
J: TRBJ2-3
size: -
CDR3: CASSTPYGGSTDTQYF
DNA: TGCGCCAGCAGCACCCCCTACGGGGGCAGCACAGATACGCAGTATTTT

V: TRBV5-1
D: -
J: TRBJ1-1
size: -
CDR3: CASSLSRSNTEAFF
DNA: TGCGCCAGCAGCTTGTCCCGTTCGAACACTGAAGCTTTCTTT

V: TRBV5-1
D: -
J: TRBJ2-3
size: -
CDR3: CASSPAPGSNTDTQYF
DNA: TGCGCCAGCAGCCCGGCCCCGGGGAGCAACACAGATACGCAGTATTTT

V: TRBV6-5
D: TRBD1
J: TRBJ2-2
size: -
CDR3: CASSPGTGRAGELFF
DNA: TGTGCCAGCAGTCCCGGGACAGGGAGGGCCGGGGAGCTGTTTTTT

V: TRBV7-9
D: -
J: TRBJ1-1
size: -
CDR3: CATAQENTEAFF
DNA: TGTGCCACCGCACAAGAGAACACTGAAGCTTTCTTT

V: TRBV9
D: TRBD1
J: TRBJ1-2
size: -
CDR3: CASSVSSGGGGYTF
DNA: TGTGCCAGCAGCGTATCCTCAGGGGGCGGTGGCTACACCTTC

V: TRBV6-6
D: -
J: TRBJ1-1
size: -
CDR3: CASSYMGAGNTEAFF
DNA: TGTGCCAGCAGTTACATGGGAGCTGGGAACACTGAAGCTTTCTTT

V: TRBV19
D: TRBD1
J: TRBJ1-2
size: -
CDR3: CASSSTGTGVNYGYTF
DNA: TGTGCCAGTAGTTCCACCGGGACAGGGGTTAACTATGGCTACACCTTC

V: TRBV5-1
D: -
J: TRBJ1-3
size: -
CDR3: CASSLGSTSQGSGNTIYF
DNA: TGCGCCAGCAGCTTGGGGTCGACGAGCCAGGGGTCTGGAAACACCATATATTTT

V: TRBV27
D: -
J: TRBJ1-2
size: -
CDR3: CASSLLGVGVGYTF
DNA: TGTGCCAGCAGTTTATTAGGGGTGGGGGTTGGCTACACCTTC

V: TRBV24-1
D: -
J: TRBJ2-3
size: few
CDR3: CATASPGDTDTQYF
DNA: TGTGCCACAGCTTCGCCAGGGGACACAGATACGCAGTATTTT

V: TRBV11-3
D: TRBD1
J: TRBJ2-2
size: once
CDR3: CASSPGTGGRTGELFF
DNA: TGTGCCAGCAGCCCCGGGACAGGGGGCCGTACCGGGGAGCTGTTTTTT

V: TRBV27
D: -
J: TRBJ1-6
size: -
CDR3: CASSLSGRVYPSNSPLHF
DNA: TGTGCCAGCAGTTTATCCGGCAGGGTTTACCCCTCCAATTCACCCCTCCACTTT

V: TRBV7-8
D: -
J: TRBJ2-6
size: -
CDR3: CASSSAPEGGHSGANVLTF
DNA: TGTGCCAGCAGCTCGGCCCCTGAGGGTGGACACTCTGGGGCCAACGTCCTGACTTTC

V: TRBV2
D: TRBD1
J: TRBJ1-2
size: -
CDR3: CASRPGQGGYGYTF
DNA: TGTGCCAGCAGACCCGGACAGGGCGGATATGGCTACACCTTC

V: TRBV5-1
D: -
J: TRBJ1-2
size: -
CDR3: CASSLGAGSLNYGYTF
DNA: TGCGCCAGCAGCTTGGGGGCAGGGTCCCTTAACTATGGCTACACCTTC

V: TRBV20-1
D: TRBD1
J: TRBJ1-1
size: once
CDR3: CSAWTGDRAFF
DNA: TGCAGTGCATGGACAGGGGACAGGGCTTTCTTT

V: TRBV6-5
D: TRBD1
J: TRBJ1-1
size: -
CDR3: CASRLSRQGTEAFF
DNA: TGTGCCAGCAGACTATCAAGACAGGGCACTGAAGCTTTCTTT

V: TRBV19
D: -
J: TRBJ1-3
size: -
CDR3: CASSIRQSSGNTIYF
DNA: TGTGCCAGTAGTATACGACAGAGCTCTGGAAACACCATATATTTT

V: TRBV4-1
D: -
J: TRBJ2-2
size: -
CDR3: CASSQEANTGELFF
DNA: TGCGCCAGCAGCCAAGAGGCGAACACCGGGGAGCTGTTTTTT

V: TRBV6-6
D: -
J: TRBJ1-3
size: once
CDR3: CASGAGNTIYF
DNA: TGTGCCAGCGGGGCTGGAAACACCATATATTTT

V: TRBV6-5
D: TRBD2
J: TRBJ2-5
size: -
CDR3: CASSYFSGGAQETQYF
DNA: TGTGCCAGCAGTTACTTCAGCGGGGGGGCCCAAGAGACCCAGTACTTC

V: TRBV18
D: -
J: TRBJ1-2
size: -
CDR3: CASSPDRSYGYTF
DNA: TGTGCCAGCTCACCCGACAGGAGCTATGGCTACACCTTC

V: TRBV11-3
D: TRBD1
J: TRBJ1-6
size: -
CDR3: CASSPNPGQMNSPLHF
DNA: TGTGCCAGCAGCCCCAACCCGGGACAGATGAATTCACCCCTCCACTTT

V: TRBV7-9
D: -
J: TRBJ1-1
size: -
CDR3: CASSLYEEAFF
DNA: TGTGCCAGCAGCTTATATGAAGAAGCTTTCTTT

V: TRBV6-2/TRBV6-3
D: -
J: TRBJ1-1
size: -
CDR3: CASSKIDSEAFF
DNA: TGTGCCAGCAGTAAAATAGACAGTGAAGCTTTCTTT

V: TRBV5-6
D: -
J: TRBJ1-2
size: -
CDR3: CASSHWESGSGGYTF
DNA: TGTGCCAGCAGCCACTGGGAGTCCGGGAGTGGTGGCTACACCTTC

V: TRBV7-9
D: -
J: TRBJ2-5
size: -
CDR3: CASSPAGQETQYF
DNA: TGTGCCAGCAGTCCGGCGGGCCAAGAGACCCAGTACTTC

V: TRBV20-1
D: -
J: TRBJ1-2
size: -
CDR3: CSASGEYGYTF
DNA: TGCAGTGCTTCGGGTGAATATGGCTACACCTTC

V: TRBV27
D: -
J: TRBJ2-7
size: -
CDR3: CASSLLTYEQYF
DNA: TGTGCCAGCAGTTTATTGACCTACGAGCAGTACTTC

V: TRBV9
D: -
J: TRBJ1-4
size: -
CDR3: CASSPQGSGATNEKLFF
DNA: TGTGCCAGCAGCCCCCAGGGGTCGGGCGCAACTAATGAAAAACTGTTTTTT

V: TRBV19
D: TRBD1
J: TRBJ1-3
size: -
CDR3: CASSSQWTGAGNTIYF
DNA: TGTGCCAGTAGTTCACAATGGACAGGGGCTGGAAACACCATATATTTT

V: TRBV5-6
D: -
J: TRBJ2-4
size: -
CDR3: CASRSNSGGINIQYF
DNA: TGTGCCAGCAGGTCCAATTCCGGGGGTATAAACATTCAGTACTTC

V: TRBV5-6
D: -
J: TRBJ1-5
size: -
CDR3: CASSLGPPGGNQPQHF
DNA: TGTGCCAGCAGCTTGGGCCCGCCGGGCGGCAATCAGCCCCAGCATTTT

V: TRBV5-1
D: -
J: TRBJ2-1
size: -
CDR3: CASSPAGAYNEQFF
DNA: TGCGCCAGCAGCCCGGCCGGGGCTTACAATGAGCAGTTCTTC

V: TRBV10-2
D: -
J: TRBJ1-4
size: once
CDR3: CASSDGTAPRGKLFF
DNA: TGCGCCAGCAGTGATGGGACCGCCCCCCGTGGAAAACTGTTTTTT

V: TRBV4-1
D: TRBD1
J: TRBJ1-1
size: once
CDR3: CASSQNRGNPVVAFF
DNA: TGCGCCAGCAGCCAAAACAGGGGGAACCCGGTTGTAGCTTTCTTT

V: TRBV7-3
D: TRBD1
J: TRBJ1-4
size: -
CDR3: CASSRAQTGVDEKLFF
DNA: TGTGCCAGCAGCCGTGCACAGACAGGGGTGGATGAAAAACTGTTTTTT

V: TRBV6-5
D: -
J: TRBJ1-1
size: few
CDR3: CATLGVNTEAFF
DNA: TGTGCCACCTTGGGGGTGAACACTGAAGCTTTCTTT

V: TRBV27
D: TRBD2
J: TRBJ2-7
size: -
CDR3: CATGTSPFEQYF
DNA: TGTGCCACCGGGACTAGCCCCTTCGAGCAGTACTTC

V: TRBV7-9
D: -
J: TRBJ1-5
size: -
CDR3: CASSHDSGGNQPQHF
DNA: TGTGCCAGCAGCCACGACTCGGGAGGCAATCAGCCCCAGCATTTT